This TCR beta chain was identified in a study of early T cells in non-severe SARS-CoV-2 infection. Study overall: The authors sequenced bulk RNA from unsorted whole blood, leaving chains unpaired.

This clonotype appeared many times. Its antigen is unknown. Study findings and constraints: Anti-spike CD8 specificities were favored by VDJdb matching, whose results missed private and CD4 specificities.

Trimming stripped 3 bases from V and 0 bases from J, with 12 bases between. CDR3 length equals 16 residues. Germline V lookup: CDR1 MGHRA, CDR2 YSYEKL. Unique molecular identifiers (one per individual cDNA molecule) were attached. TCRdb re-derived calls from the 5' RACE reads in MiXCR, one entry per CDR3 protein. The sample lists over 70,000 distinct CDR3 sequences, approximately 14% occurring once. The clonotype comes from an adult who was a healthcare worker with PCR-confirmed SARS-CoV-2 infection or an uninfected control (not recorded which). The gene calls are TRBV4-1 and TRBJ1-5; D is ambiguous. Sequencing input: whole blood. The CDR3: CASSHADWNSNQPQHF. The CDR3 nucleotides are TGCGCCAGCAGCCATGCAGACTGGAATAGCAATCAGCCCCAGCATTTT.